A single TCR beta chain is shown here with its context. Its target is unknown. This sample stems from a study of cytomegalovirus exposure and HLA in healthy donors. Study-wide background: Approximately 81% of roughly 400 genotyped donors fell in the Caucasian-associated ancestry cluster.

The PCR ran on 60 Vbeta and 13 Jbeta primers. Data came from immunoSEQ multiplex PCR; TCRdb stores just in-frame clones and leaves some out. The profile covers about 80,000 clones, with around 77% appearing a single time and around 3.4% taken by the ten largest. Regarding donors, all were healthy bone marrow donors. Donors were ostensibly healthy at sampling, although undocumented immune exposures were probable. Study-level findings and limits: Data from an earlier analysis indicated that most TCR beta V segments were productive either about 87% or about 30% of the time.

This clonotype was obtained from a man between 50 and 59 years old in good health and CMV-seronegative. The sequenced sample consisted of PBMCs.

The CDR3 region has the DNA TGCGCCAGCAGCCAAGATCAGCGGGAAATCACAGATACGCAGTATTTT. Amino acid sequence: CASSQDQREITDTQYF. The gene calls are TRBV4-3 and TRBJ2-3; TRBD2 matches 7 bases. The CDR3 contains 16 residues. V shed 0 bases, J shed 2 bases, and the junction held 5 bases outside the gene matches. Germline V gene lookup returns CDR1 LGHNA and CDR2 YSLEER.